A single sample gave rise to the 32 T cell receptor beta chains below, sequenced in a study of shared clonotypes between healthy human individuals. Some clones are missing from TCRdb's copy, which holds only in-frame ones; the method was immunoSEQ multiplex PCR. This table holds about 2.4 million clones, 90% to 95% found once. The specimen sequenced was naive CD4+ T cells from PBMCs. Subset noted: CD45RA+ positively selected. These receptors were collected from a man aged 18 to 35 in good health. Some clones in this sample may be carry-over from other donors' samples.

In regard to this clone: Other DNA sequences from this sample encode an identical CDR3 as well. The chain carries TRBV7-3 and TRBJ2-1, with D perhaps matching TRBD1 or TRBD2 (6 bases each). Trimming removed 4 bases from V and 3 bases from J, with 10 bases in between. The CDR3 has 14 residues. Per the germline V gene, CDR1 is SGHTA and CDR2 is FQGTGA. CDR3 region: CASSSGGVYNEQFF. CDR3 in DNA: TGTGCCAGCAGCTCCGGGGGCGTCTACAATGAGCAGTTCTTC.

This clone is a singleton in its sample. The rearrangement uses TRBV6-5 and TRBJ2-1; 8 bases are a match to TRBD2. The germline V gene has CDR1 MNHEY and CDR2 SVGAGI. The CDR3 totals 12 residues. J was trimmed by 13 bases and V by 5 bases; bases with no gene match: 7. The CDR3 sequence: CASSPRGGSQFF. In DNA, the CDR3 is TGTGCCAGCAGTCCCCGCGGGGGGAGTCAGTTCTTC.

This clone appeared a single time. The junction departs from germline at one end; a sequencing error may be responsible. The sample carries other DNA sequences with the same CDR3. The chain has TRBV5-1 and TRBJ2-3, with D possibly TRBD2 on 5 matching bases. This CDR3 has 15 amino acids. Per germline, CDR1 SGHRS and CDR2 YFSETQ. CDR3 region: CASSSRGGSTDTQYF. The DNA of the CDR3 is TGCGCGAGCAGCTCCCGTGGCGGGTCTACAGATACGCAGTATTTT.

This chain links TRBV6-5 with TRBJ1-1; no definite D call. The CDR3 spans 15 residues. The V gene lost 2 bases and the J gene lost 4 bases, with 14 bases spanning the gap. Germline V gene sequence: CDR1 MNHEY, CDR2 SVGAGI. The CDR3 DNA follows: TGTGCCAGCAGTTACGGGTCCGGTTTTGGCACTGAAGCTTTCTTT. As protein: CASSYGSGFGTEAFF.

The CDR3 protein is CASSLERNSEKLFF. In DNA, the CDR3 is TGCGCCAGCAGCTTGGAGCGCAACTCAGAAAAACTGTTTTTT. This rearrangement joins TRBV5-1 to TRBJ1-4, with D unclear. The CDR3 is made up of 14 amino acids. The germline V gene has CDR1 SGHRS and CDR2 YFSETQ. Trimming took 0 bases from V and 8 from J, leaving 11 bases between them. The full variable domain, with the rest looked up from reference TRBV5-1 and TRBJ1-4, is KAGVTQTPRYLIKTRGQQVTLSCSPISGHRSVSWYQQTPGQGLQFLFEYFSETQRNKGNFPGRFSGRQFSNSRSEMNVSTLELGDSALYLCASSLERNSEKLFFGSGTQLSVL.

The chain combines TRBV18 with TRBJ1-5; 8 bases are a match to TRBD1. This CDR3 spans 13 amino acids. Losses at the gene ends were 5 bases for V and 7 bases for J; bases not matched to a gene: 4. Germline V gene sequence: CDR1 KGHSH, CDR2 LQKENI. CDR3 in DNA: TGTGCCAGCTCAGAGACAGGGGTCCAGCCCCAGCATTTT. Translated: CASSETGVQPQHF.

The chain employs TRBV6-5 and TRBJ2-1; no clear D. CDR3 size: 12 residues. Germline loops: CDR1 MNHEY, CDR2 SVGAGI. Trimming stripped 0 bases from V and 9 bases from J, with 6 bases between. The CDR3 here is CASSYSEREQFF. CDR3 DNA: TGTGCCAGCAGTTACTCGGAGCGTGAGCAGTTCTTC.

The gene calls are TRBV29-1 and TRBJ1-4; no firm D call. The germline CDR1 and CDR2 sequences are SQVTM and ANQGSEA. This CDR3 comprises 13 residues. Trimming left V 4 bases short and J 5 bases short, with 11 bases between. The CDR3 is CSVVGLGNEKLFF. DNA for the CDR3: TGCAGCGTTGTGGGATTGGGGAATGAAAAACTGTTTTTT.

For the CDR3, the DNA is TGTGCCAGCAGCTTTGACAGGGATACGCAGTATTTT. It encodes CASSFDRDTQYF. The chain has TRBV5-4 and TRBJ2-3; tentatively, D is TRBD1 (6 bases). This CDR3 has 12 amino acids. The germline V and J ends were trimmed by 2 bases and 6 bases, with 7 bases remaining between them. The germline V gene encodes CDR1 SGHNT and CDR2 YYREEE (reference sequence). Looking up the rest from reference TRBV5-4 and TRBJ2-3 gives the full variable domain: ETGVTQSPTHLIKTRGQQVTLRCSSQSGHNTVSWYQQALGQGPQFIFQYYREEENGRGNFPPRFSGLQFPNYSSELNVNALELDDSALYLCASSFDRDTQYFGPGTRLTVL.

CDR3 DNA sequence: TGTGCCAGCAGCCACCAAGCGGGCCGGAGCTCCTACAATGAGCAGTTCTTC. As protein: CASSHQAGRSSYNEQFF. The chain couples TRBV11-2 to TRBJ2-1; D is possibly TRBD2 (6 bases). V lost 5 bases, J lost 0 bases, and 17 bases lay in between. The germline V gene has CDR1 SGHAT and CDR2 FQNNGV. This CDR3 is built from 17 residues. The full variable domain, in which reference TRBV11-2 and TRBJ2-1 provide the parts outside the CDR3, is EAGVAQSPRYKIIEKRQSVAFWCNPISGHATLYWYQQILGQGPKLLIQFQNNGVVDDSQLPKDRFSAERLKGVDSTLKIQPAKLEDSAVYLCASSHQAGRSSYNEQFFGPGTRLTVL.

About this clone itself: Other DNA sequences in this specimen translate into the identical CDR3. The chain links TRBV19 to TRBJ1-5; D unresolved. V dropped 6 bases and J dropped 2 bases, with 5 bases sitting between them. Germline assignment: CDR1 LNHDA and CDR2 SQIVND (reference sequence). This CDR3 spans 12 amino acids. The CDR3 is CASSQGNQPQHF. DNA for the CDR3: TGTGCCAGTAGCCAGGGCAATCAGCCCCAGCATTTT.

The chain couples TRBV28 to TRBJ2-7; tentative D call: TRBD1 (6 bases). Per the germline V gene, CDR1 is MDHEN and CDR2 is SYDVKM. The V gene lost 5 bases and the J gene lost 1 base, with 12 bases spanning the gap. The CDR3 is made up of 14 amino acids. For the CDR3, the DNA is TGTGCCAGCAGTGTTCCTGGACAGTCCTACGAGCAGTACTTC. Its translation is CASSVPGQSYEQYF.

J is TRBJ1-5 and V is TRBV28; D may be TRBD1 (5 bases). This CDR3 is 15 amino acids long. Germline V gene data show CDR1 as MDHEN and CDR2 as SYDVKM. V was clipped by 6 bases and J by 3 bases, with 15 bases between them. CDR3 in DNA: TGTGCCAGCAGCGGCTTAGGGGTCGACAATCAGCCCCAGCATTTT. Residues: CASSGLGVDNQPQHF.

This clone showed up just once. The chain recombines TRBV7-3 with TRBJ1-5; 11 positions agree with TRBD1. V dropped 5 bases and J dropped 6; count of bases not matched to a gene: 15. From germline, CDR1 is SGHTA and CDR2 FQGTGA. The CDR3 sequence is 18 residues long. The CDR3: CASSTRTGGVAPAQPQHF. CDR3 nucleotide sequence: TGTGCCAGCAGCACTCGGACAGGGGGCGTCGCGCCGGCTCAGCCCCAGCATTTT.

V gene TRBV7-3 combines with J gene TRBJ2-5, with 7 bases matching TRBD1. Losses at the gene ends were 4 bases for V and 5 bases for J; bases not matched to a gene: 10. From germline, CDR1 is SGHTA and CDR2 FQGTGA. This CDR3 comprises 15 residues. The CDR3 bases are TGTGCCAGCAGCTCGACAGGGCAAGGATGGGAGACCCAGTACTTC. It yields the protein CASSSTGQGWETQYF.

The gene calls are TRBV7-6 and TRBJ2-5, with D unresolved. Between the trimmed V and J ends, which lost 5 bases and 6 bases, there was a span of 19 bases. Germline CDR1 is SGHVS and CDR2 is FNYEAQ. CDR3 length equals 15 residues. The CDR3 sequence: CASSPLLVPWQTQYF. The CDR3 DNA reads TGTGCCAGCAGCCCCCTTCTTGTCCCCTGGCAGACCCAGTACTTC.

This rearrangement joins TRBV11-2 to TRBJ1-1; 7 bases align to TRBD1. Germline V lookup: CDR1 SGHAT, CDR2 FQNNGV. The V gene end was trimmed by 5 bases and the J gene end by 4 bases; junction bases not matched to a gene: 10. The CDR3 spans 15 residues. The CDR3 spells CASSKRTGRVTEAFF. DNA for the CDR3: TGTGCCAGCAGCAAACGGACAGGCCGTGTCACTGAAGCTTTCTTT.

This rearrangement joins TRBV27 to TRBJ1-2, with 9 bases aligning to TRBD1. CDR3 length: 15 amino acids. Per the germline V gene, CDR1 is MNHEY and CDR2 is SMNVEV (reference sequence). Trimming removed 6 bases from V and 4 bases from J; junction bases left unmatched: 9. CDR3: CASRQTGGFGYGYTF. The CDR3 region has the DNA TGTGCCAGCAGGCAAACAGGGGGCTTCGGCTATGGCTACACCTTC.

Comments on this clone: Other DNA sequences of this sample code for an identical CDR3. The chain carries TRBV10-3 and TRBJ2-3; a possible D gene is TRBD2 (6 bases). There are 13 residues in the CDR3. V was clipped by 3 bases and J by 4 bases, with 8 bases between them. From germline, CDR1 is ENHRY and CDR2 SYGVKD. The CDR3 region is CAISDREADTQYF. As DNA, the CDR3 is TGTGCCATCAGTGACAGGGAGGCAGATACGCAGTATTTT.

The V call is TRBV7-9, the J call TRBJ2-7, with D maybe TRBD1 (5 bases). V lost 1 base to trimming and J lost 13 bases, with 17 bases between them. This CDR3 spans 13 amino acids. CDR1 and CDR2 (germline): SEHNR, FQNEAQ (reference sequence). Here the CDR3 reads CASSLEGAARSYF. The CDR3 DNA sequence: TGTGCCAGCAGCTTAGAAGGGGCCGCGAGGAGCTACTTC.

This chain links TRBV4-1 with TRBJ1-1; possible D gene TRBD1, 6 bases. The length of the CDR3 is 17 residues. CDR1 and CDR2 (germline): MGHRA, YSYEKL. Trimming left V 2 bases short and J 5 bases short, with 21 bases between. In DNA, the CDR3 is TGCGCCAGCAGCCAACTTTCCCCAAGGACAGACGGGACTGAAGCTTTCTTT. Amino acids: CASSQLSPRTDGTEAFF.

The CDR3, as DNA: TGTGCCAGCTCACCAGGGGACTCCGCTGGCGAGCAGTACTTC. Its protein is CASSPGDSAGEQYF. The gene calls are TRBV18 and TRBJ2-7, with a tentative D call TRBD2 (6 bases). The CDR3 spans 14 residues. Trimming cost V 2 bases and J 6 bases, with 14 bases left between them. Germline CDR1 KGHSH, CDR2 LQKENI.

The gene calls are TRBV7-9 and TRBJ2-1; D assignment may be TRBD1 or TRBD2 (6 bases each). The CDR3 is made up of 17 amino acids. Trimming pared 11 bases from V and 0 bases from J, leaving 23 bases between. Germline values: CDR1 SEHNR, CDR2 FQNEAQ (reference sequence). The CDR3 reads CAAGRGGPFSSYNEQFF. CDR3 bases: TGTGCCGCCGGGAGAGGGGGGCCCTTCTCCTCCTACAATGAGCAGTTCTTC.

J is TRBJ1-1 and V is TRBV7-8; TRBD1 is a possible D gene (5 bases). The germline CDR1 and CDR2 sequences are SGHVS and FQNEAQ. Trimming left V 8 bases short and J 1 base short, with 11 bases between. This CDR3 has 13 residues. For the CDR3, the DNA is TGTGCCAGCTCCCGCAGGGAGAACACTGAAGCTTTCTTT. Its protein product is CASSRRENTEAFF.

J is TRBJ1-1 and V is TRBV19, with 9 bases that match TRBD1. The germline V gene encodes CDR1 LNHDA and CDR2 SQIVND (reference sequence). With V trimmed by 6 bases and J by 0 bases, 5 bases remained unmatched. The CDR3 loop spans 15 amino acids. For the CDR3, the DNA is TGTGCCAGTAGGGACAGGGGACTTATGAACACTGAAGCTTTCTTT. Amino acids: CASRDRGLMNTEAFF.

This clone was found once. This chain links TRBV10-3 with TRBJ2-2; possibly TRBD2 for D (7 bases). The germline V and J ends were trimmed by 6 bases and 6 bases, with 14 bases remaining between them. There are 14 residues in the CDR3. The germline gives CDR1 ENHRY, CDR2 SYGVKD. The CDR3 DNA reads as TGTGCCATCAGAGACGAGGGGGGGGCCGGGGAGCTGTTTTTT. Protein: CAIRDEGGAGELFF.

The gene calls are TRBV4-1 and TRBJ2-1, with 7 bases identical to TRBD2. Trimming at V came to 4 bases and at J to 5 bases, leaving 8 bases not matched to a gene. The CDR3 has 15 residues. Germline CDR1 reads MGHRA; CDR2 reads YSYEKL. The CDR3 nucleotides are TGCGCCAGCAGCCGAAACGCGGCGGGGGACAATGAGCAGTTCTTC. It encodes CASSRNAAGDNEQFF.

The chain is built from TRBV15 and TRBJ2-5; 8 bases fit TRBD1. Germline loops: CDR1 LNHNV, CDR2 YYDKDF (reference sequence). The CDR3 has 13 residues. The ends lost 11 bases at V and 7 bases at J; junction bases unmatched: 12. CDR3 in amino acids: CASRGQVDGTQYF. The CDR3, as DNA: TGTGCCTCCCGGGGACAGGTTGACGGGACCCAGTACTTC.

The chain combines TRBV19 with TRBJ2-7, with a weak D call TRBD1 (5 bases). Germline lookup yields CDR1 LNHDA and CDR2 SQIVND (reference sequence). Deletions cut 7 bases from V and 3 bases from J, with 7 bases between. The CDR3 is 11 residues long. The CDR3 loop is CASNDSYEQYF. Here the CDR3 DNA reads TGTGCCAGTAACGACAGCTACGAGCAGTACTTC.

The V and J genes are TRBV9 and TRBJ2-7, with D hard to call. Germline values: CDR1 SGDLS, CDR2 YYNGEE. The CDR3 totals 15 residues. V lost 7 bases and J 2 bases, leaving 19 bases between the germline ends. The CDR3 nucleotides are TGTGCCAGCGGACCCCACCGCGGCCCTACCTACGAGCAGTACTTC. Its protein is CASGPHRGPTYEQYF.

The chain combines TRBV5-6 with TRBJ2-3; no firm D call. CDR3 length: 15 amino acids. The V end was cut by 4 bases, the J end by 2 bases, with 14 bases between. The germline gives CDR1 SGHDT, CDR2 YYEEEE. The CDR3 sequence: CASSLKGRLTDTQYF. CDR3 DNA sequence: TGTGCCAGCAGCCTGAAGGGCAGGCTCACAGATACGCAGTATTTT. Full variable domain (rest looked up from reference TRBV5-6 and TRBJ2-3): DAGVTQSPTHLIKTRGQQVTLRCSPKSGHDTVSWYQQALGQGPQFIFQYYEEEERQRGNFPDRFSGHQFPNYSSELNVNALLLGDSALYLCASSLKGRLTDTQYFGPGTRLTVL.

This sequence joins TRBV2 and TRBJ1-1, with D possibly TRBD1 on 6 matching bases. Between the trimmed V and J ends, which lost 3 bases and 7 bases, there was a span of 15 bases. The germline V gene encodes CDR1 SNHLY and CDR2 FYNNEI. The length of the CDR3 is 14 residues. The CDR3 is CASSDEAGEIEAFF. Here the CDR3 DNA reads TGTGCCAGCAGTGATGAGGCAGGGGAGATTGAAGCTTTCTTT.